This entry lists 18 T cell receptor beta chains sequenced from one sample in a study of cytomegalovirus exposure and HLA in healthy donors. 13 Jbeta primers and 60 Vbeta primers were used for the PCR. Repertoires were generated with immunoSEQ multiplex PCR, while TCRdb's copy carries only in-frame clones and drops some. Of roughly 190,000 clones in the sample, around 90% were seen once. The sample taken for sequencing was PBMCs. All receptors derive from a young woman in good health and CMV-seronegative.

This clone was detected only a few times. Other DNA sequences in this specimen translate into the identical CDR3. The chain recombines TRBV5-4 with TRBJ2-1, with 8 nucleotides matching TRBD2. The V and J ends lost 3 bases and 2 bases, in that order; junction bases with no gene match: 4. From germline, CDR1 is SGHNT and CDR2 YYREEE (reference sequence). The CDR3 runs 15 residues. The CDR3: CASSSGGLTYNEQFF. The CDR3 nucleotides read TGTGCCAGCAGCTCGGGGGGGCTGACCTACAATGAGCAGTTCTTC.

The genes are TRBV13 and TRBJ1-2; D is perhaps TRBD1 (5 bases). This CDR3 is 13 amino acids long. The V gene lost 3 bases and the J gene lost 4 bases, with 9 bases spanning the gap. Germline CDR1 PRHDT, CDR2 FYEKMQ (reference sequence). The CDR3 sequence is CASSLGGSYGYTF. CDR3 coding DNA: TGTGCCAGCAGCTTGGGGGGTAGCTATGGCTACACCTTC.

This clone was detected only once. The CDR3 DNA reads as TGTGCCAGCAGTTCGTCATCCGGGACAGCACCAAGATATTTT. It specifies CASSSSSGTAPRYF. V gene TRBV27 combines with J gene TRBJ1-3; 7 bases match TRBD1. Germline loops: CDR1 MNHEY, CDR2 SMNVEV (reference sequence). The junction had 15 bases not matched to a gene; V was cut back by 4 bases and J by 15 bases. The CDR3 sequence is 14 residues long.

This rearrangement joins TRBV19 to TRBJ1-2, with a weak D call TRBD1 (6 bases). The CDR3 is 14 amino acids. The V end was cut by 7 bases, the J end by 2 bases, with 14 bases between. The germline V gene has CDR1 LNHDA and CDR2 SQIVND (reference sequence). CDR3 region: CASKPGTRNYGYTF. The CDR3 DNA is TGTGCCAGTAAACCCGGGACACGAAACTATGGCTACACCTTC.

The rearrangement uses TRBV12-5 and TRBJ2-1; 10 bases map to TRBD2. The CDR3 runs to 13 residues. V lost 6 bases, J lost 6 bases, and 2 bases stayed unmatched. CDR1 is LGHNT, CDR2 FRNRAP, per germline. The CDR3 spells CASGSSGSNEQFF. CDR3 DNA: TGTGCTAGTGGATCTAGCGGGAGCAATGAGCAGTTCTTC.

This clone has a single count. CDR3 nucleotides: TGTGCCAGCAGCCAGGCACCGAACACTGAAGCTTTCTTT. This gives the protein CASSQAPNTEAFF. The chain links TRBV14 to TRBJ1-1, with D unresolved. CDR3 length: 13 amino acids. The germline V and J ends were trimmed by 3 bases and 1 base, with 6 bases remaining between them. The V gene's germline CDR1 is SGHDN and CDR2 FVKESK. Looking up the rest from reference TRBV14 and TRBJ1-1 gives the full variable domain: EAGVTQFPSHSVIEKGQTVTLRCDPISGHDNLYWYRRVMGKEIKFLLHFVKESKQDESGMPNNRFLAERTGGTYSTLKVQPAELEDSGVYFCASSQAPNTEAFFGQGTRLTVV.

The J gene is TRBJ1-6, the V gene TRBV6-5; the match to TRBD1 covers 7 bases. The CDR3 contains 15 residues. From germline, CDR1 is MNHEY and CDR2 SVGAGI. The trim removed 10 bases at V and 4 bases at J, leaving 10 bases unmatched. This CDR3 reads CATIPPGGYNSPLHF. The DNA for the CDR3 is TGTGCCACAATTCCCCCAGGGGGTTATAATTCACCCCTCCACTTT.

V usage is TRBV25-1 and J usage is TRBJ2-5; 12 positions agree with TRBD2. With 3 bases clipped from V and 4 bases from J, the junction kept 3 bases outside the gene matches. CDR3 length equals 15 residues. Per germline, CDR1 MGHDK and CDR2 SYGVNS. The CDR3: CASSDWGLAGETQYF. The DNA for the CDR3 is TGTGCCAGCAGTGACTGGGGACTAGCGGGAGAGACCCAGTACTTC.

V and J are TRBV28 and TRBJ2-7, with 11 bases identical to TRBD2. V dropped 4 bases and J dropped 0; count of bases not matched to a gene: 8. Germline V gene data show CDR1 as MDHEN and CDR2 as SYDVKM. CDR3 length equals 17 residues. In DNA, the CDR3 is TGTGCCAGCAGTTCCCAAAGGGGACTAGCGGTCTCCTACGAGCAGTACTTC. Protein product: CASSSQRGLAVSYEQYF.

The rearrangement uses TRBV4-1 and TRBJ2-5; a weak D match, TRBD2 (6 bases). TRBJ2-7 matches the DNA end more closely, so the J call is doubtful. The CDR3 totals 14 residues. CDR1 and CDR2 (germline): MGHRA, YSYEKL. CDR3 in DNA: TGCGCCAGCTCTCCCCTGGGGCTAGCGTACGAGCAGTACTTC. Translating gives CASSPLGLAYEQYF.

This chain links TRBV27 with TRBJ2-5; possible D gene TRBD1, 6 bases. Matching the DNA end better, TRBJ2-7 makes the J call doubtful. CDR1 and CDR2 from the germline V gene are MNHEY and SMNVEV (reference sequence). There are 12 residues in the CDR3. The CDR3 here is CASSFGGNEQYF. In DNA form, the CDR3 reads TGTGCCAGCAGTTTTGGGGGCAACGAGCAGTACTTC.

The V gene is TRBV5-1, the J gene TRBJ1-2; 7 nucleotides match TRBD1. Looked up from germline, CDR1 is SGHRS and CDR2 is YFSETQ. There are 13 residues in the CDR3. Losses at the gene ends were 2 bases for V and 8 bases for J; bases not matched to a gene: 6. The CDR3 sequence is CASSFDRVRGYTF. CDR3 DNA: TGCGCCAGCAGCTTCGACAGGGTTCGCGGCTACACCTTC.

This clone was picked up one time. One junction end disagrees with the germline gene, perhaps due to a read error. This chain uses TRBV7-9 with TRBJ2-7; TRBD1 is a possible D gene (5 bases). Germline-derived CDR1 and CDR2 are SEHNR and FQNEAQ (reference sequence). The CDR3 sequence is 14 residues long. CDR3 loop: CSSSFGTGSYEQYF. The CDR3 DNA follows: TGTTCCAGCAGCTTTGGTACAGGCTCCTACGAGCAGTACTTC.

This clone was observed a handful of times. The chain links TRBV6-5 to TRBJ1-1; TRBD1 matches at 7 bases. Per germline, CDR1 MNHEY and CDR2 SVGAGI. Unmatched junction bases numbered 9, after V lost 6 bases and J lost 8 bases. The CDR3 length is 13 residues. The CDR3, as DNA: TGTGCCAGCAGCAGCCTGGGACAGTTCGAAGCTTTCTTT. This gives the protein CASSSLGQFEAFF.

V gene TRBV2 combines with J gene TRBJ1-5, with 8 bases fitting TRBD1. CDR3 size: 15 residues. Trimming at V came to 5 bases and at J to 2 bases, leaving 5 bases not matched to a gene. The germline V gene has CDR1 SNHLY and CDR2 FYNNEI. This CDR3 reads CASSFGQGRNQPQHF. In DNA form, the CDR3 reads TGTGCCAGCAGTTTCGGACAGGGCCGCAATCAGCCCCAGCATTTT.

The V and J genes are TRBV20-1 and TRBJ2-7; D unclear. Germline V gene sequence: CDR1 DFQATT, CDR2 SNEGSKA (reference sequence). Trimming shortened V by 2 bases and J by 4 bases, and 6 bases separated the two germline ends. The CDR3 has 11 residues. CDR3 bases: TGCAGTGCTAGATTCCGTTACGAGCAGTACTTC. Translating it yields CSARFRYEQYF.

This chain joins TRBV9 and TRBJ1-5; D is perhaps TRBD1 (6 bases). The CDR3 contains 14 residues. Germline V lookup: CDR1 SGDLS, CDR2 YYNGEE. Trimming removed 3 bases at V and 7 bases at J, with 14 bases between. This chain's CDR3 is CASSGTVYKQPQHF. CDR3 nucleotides: TGTGCCAGCAGCGGGACAGTTTATAAGCAGCCCCAGCATTTT.

The J gene is TRBJ1-1, the V gene TRBV6-4; 12 nucleotides align to TRBD1. The germline gives CDR1 MRHNA, CDR2 SNTAGT. J lost 3 bases, V lost 7 bases, and 6 bases had no gene match. The CDR3 runs to 15 residues. CDR3 region: CASKGDRGHYTEAFF. The DNA for the CDR3 is TGTGCCAGCAAAGGGGACAGGGGGCACTACACTGAAGCTTTCTTT.